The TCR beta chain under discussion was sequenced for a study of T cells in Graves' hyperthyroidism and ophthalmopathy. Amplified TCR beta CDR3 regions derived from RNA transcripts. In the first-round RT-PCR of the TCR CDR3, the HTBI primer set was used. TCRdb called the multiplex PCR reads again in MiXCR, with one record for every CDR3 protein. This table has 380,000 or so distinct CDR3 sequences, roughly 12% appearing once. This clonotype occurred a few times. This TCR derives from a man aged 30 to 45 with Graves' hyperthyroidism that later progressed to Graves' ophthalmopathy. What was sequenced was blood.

CDR3 protein: CASSPLFYEELFF. Here the CDR3 DNA reads TGTGCCAGCAGCCCCCTATTTTACGAGGAGCTGTTTTTT. The chain employs TRBV2 and TRBJ2-2, with unresolved D. Trimming took off 6 bases at V and 10 bases at J, with 15 bases between the two ends. The CDR3 is made up of 13 amino acids. Germline V gene sequence: CDR1 SNHLY, CDR2 FYNNEI.